The 15 T cell receptor beta chains presented below share a single source sample, sequenced in a study of blood T cells in healthy people across ages (dated by TCRdb to between 2015 and 2016). The library relied on 5' RACE. Sequencing took place on an Illumina HiSeq 2500. A second about 7 to 12 cycle PCR used a sample-barcoded 5' primer and a J-beta primer mix. TCRdb reran the public reads through fastp at Q25 and MiXCR, keeping productive beta chains. Rows with a matching CDR3 protein are joined into one entry that keeps the most common DNA and genes. The sample table records more than 700,000 distinct CDR3 sequences; 50% to 65% of these occur just once. The leading ten clones occupy 41% of the sample. The material sequenced was blood. Receptors originate from an elderly man in good health.

This clonotype was seen a handful of times. CDR3 residues: CSARNTEAFF. CDR3 bases: TGCAGCGCCCGGAACACTGAAGCTTTCTTT. The chain couples TRBV29-1 to TRBJ1-1, with D unclear. Germline CDR1 is SQVTM and CDR2 is ANQGSEA. The CDR3 extends over 10 amino acids. V dropped 7 bases and J dropped 1 base, with 4 bases sitting between them.

This chain links TRBV7-2 with TRBJ2-7; D might be TRBD1 (6 bases). V gave up 5 bases and J gave up 4 bases, with 18 bases separating them. CDR3 length: 15 amino acids. Per the germline V gene, CDR1 is SGHTA and CDR2 is FQGNSA. CDR3 nucleotide sequence: TGTGCCAGCAGCCCGGAGAAGGGCAGGGGTTACGAGCAGTACTTC. It translates to CASSPEKGRGYEQYF.

This clonotype was counted a few times. This rearrangement joins TRBV11-2 to TRBJ2-6; TRBD2 agrees at 11 bases. Germline CDR1 is SGHAT and CDR2 is FQNNGV. Germline trimming cut 0 bases from V and 0 bases from J; bases unmatched to any gene: 7. The CDR3 extends over 20 amino acids. CDR3 sequence (DNA): TGTGCCAGCAGCTTAGATCGACTAGCGGGAACGGTCTCTGGGGCCAACGTCCTGACTTTC. The encoded protein is CASSLDRLAGTVSGANVLTF.

The chain links TRBV20-1 to TRBJ2-5, with D perhaps matching TRBD2 (5 bases). The germline V gene encodes CDR1 DFQATT and CDR2 SNEGSKA (reference sequence). This CDR3 comprises 15 residues. V was shortened by 3 bases and J by 11 bases, with 25 bases between the two germline ends. CDR3 sequence: CSASPTGSSYNEQYF. Here the CDR3 DNA reads TGCAGTGCTAGCCCCACGGGATCCTCCTACAATGAGCAGTACTTC.

V usage is TRBV20-1 and J usage is TRBJ2-1, with a possible D match to TRBD1 (6 bases). Near its end, the DNA agrees better with TRBJ2-7, so the J call may be wrong. Germline V gene sequence: CDR1 DFQATT, CDR2 SNEGSKA (reference sequence). This CDR3 has 14 residues. The CDR3 spells CSARPQGTYNEQYF. The CDR3 DNA reads TGCAGTGCTAGACCACAGGGTACCTACAATGAGCAGTACTTC.

This clonotype appeared a few times. V and J are TRBV3-1 and TRBJ2-6, with no clear D. With 4 bases removed from V and 3 bases from J, the gap between germline ends came to 10 bases. Germline CDR1 LGHDT, CDR2 YNNKEL (reference sequence). This CDR3 spans 15 amino acids. The CDR3 coding sequence is TGTGCCAGCAGCCCTAGGCCCGGTGGGGCCAACGTCCTGACTTTC. Amino acid sequence: CASSPRPGGANVLTF.

This clonotype appeared a few times. This chain uses TRBV11-1 with TRBJ1-1, with D hard to call. CDR3 length: 14 residues. From germline, CDR1 is SGHAT and CDR2 FQDESV (reference sequence). The germline V and J ends were trimmed by 5 bases and 1 base, with 11 bases remaining between them. CDR3 amino acids: CASSGRPGNTEAFF. CDR3 in DNA: TGTGCCAGCAGCGGCAGACCGGGGAACACTGAAGCTTTCTTT.

This clonotype has more than one count but fewer than ten. The chain combines TRBV6-1 with TRBJ2-7; 12 bases fit TRBD2. The CDR3 has 15 residues. In germline, CDR1 is MNHNS, CDR2 SASEGT. V shed 1 base and J 5 bases; nucleotides not matched to a gene: 3. The DNA for the CDR3 is TGTGCCAGCAGTGAAGTAGGACTAGCGGGAAACGAGCAGTACTTC. Protein product: CASSEVGLAGNEQYF.

This clonotype was detected a few times. This chain joins TRBV5-1 and TRBJ2-3; a weak D match, TRBD1 (5 bases). Trimming pared 2 bases from V and 2 bases from J, leaving 18 bases between. The CDR3 runs 17 residues. The germline gives CDR1 SGHRS, CDR2 YFSETQ. In DNA, the CDR3 is TGCGCCAGCAGCTTCTCCCCCAGGGAAGGGCCCACAGATACGCAGTATTTT. Translating gives CASSFSPREGPTDTQYF.

The chain combines TRBV20-1 with TRBJ2-1, with 8 bases fitting TRBD1. This CDR3 is built from 15 residues. Germline CDR1 and CDR2: DFQATT and SNEGSKA (reference sequence). With 5 bases clipped from V and 5 bases from J, the junction kept 11 bases outside the gene matches. The CDR3 loop is CSAPGQGRPNNEQFF. The CDR3 region has the DNA TGCAGTGCTCCCGGACAGGGCCGGCCGAACAATGAGCAGTTCTTC.

On this clonotype itself: This likely comes from a read error, as the CDR3 has no conserved phenylalanine or tryptophan at its end. The CDR3 here is CSASSRSGTSSYEQYI. CDR3 coding DNA: TGCAGTGCTAGTTCGCGATCGGGGACTAGTTCCTACGAGCAGTACATC. This chain uses TRBV20-1 with TRBJ2-7; TRBD2 agrees at 8 bases. The junction had 11 bases not matched to a gene; V was cut back by 3 bases and J by 1 base. CDR1 DFQATT and CDR2 SNEGSKA come from the germline V gene (reference sequence). The CDR3 length is 16 residues.

V and J are TRBV12-3 or TRBV12-4 and TRBJ2-6; a weak D match, TRBD1 (6 bases). The CDR3 has 17 residues. V shed 3 bases and J shed 0 bases, with 12 bases lying between them. This CDR3 reads CASSFRDTGSGANVLTF. CDR3 DNA sequence: TGTGCCAGCAGTTTCCGGGACACAGGCTCTGGGGCCAACGTCCTGACTTTC.

There are a few counts of this clonotype. The chain employs TRBV27 and TRBJ2-3; 9 positions agree with TRBD1. The CDR3 has 15 residues. Trimming at V came to 6 bases and at J to 5 bases, leaving 9 bases not matched to a gene. CDR1 and CDR2 (germline): MNHEY, SMNVEV (reference sequence). Here the CDR3 DNA reads TGTGCCAGCAGGAATTGGGGACAGGGAGGAGATACGCAGTATTTT. Protein sequence: CASRNWGQGGDTQYF.

This clonotype is a singleton in its sample. J is TRBJ2-4 and V is TRBV12-3 or TRBV12-4; D uncertain. The J call is in doubt because the DNA end fits TRBJ2-7 better. This CDR3 contains 15 residues. The CDR3 spells CASSLARRTSYEQYF. CDR3 sequence (DNA): TGTGCCAGCAGTTTAGCGCGGCGGACCTCCTACGAGCAGTACTTC.

The CDR3 DNA is TGTGCCAGCAGCTTAGCGACAGGGCAAGCGTATGGCTACACCTTC. As protein: CASSLATGQAYGYTF. The J gene is TRBJ1-2, the V gene TRBV7-9; 7 nucleotides agree with TRBD1. V lost 0 bases, J lost 5 bases, and 6 bases stayed unmatched. The CDR3 is 15 amino acids. CDR1 and CDR2 from the germline V gene are SEHNR and FQNEAQ (reference sequence).